This entry concerns a single T cell receptor (beta chain). Its antigen remains unknown. These data originate in a study of post-analysis software for immune sequencing data. About the study: The cohort encompassed relapsing-remitting, secondary progressive and progressive-relapsing multiple sclerosis disease courses. Whole-study results and caveats: Patients had higher frequencies than controls of roughly five TRBV segments, including TRBV5-6, TRBV5-1 and TRBV20-1.

Unique molecular identifiers were present in the TCR beta cDNA libraries. TCRdb reprocessed the PCR reads via MiXCR and lists one record per CDR3 protein. Of roughly 580,000 distinct CDR3 sequences in the sample, roughly two fifths are singletons; the top ten hold more than 1.5%. The CDR3 contains 15 residues. Deletions cut 5 bases from V and 2 bases from J, with 14 bases between. This TCR was recovered from a girl under 18 with multiple sclerosis. Sample: blood. The chain couples TRBV12-3 or TRBV12-4 to TRBJ2-3; the D is unclear. DNA of the CDR3: TGTGCCAGCAGTCATTGGACGGCCGTCACAGATACGCAGTATTTT. Encoded protein: CASSHWTAVTDTQYF.